The 29 T cell receptor beta chains below were found in one sample sequenced in a study of T cells after yellow fever vaccination. One entry per CDR3 protein, called by TCRdb with MiXCR from the 5' RACE reads. The sample holds hundreds of thousands of distinct CDR3 sequences, approximately 13% seen once. Material: PBMCs, obtained on the day of the yellow fever booster vaccination. The receptor source for this set is a young man who received the YFV17D yellow fever vaccine.

In this sample, this clonotype turned up a few times. The rearrangement joins TRBV19 to TRBJ2-1; D is unclear. The V and J ends lost 8 bases and 3 bases respectively, with 17 bases between them. This CDR3 has 15 amino acids. Germline values: CDR1 LNHDA, CDR2 SQIVND (reference sequence). CDR3 coding DNA: TGTGCCAGTGCCCTGGGCTATGAGAGCTACAATGAGCAGTTCTTC. It yields the protein CASALGYESYNEQFF.

This clonotype was detected a few times. The chain recombines TRBV6-1 with TRBJ2-7, with no clear D. The CDR3 totals 15 residues. V was pared by 6 bases and J by 0 bases, with 15 bases between. CDR1 and CDR2 from the germline V gene are MNHNS and SASEGT. CDR3 loop: CASRFSAEPSYEQYF. The DNA for the CDR3 is TGTGCCAGCAGGTTCAGCGCCGAGCCCTCCTACGAGCAGTACTTC.

A few counts support this clonotype. The gene calls are TRBV6-2 or TRBV6-3 and TRBJ2-7; 14 bases map to TRBD2. V dropped 11 bases and J dropped 7; count of bases not matched to a gene: 7. CDR1 is MNHEY, CDR2 SVGEGT, per germline. CDR3 length: 13 residues. CDR3 loop: CAAKGLAGVEQYF. For the CDR3, the DNA is TGTGCCGCAAAGGGACTAGCGGGAGTTGAGCAGTACTTC.

This clonotype was observed a handful of times. The chain is built from TRBV4-3 and TRBJ1-1; the D gene is possibly TRBD1 (6 bases). This CDR3 has 14 residues. The germline V and J ends were trimmed by 5 bases and 5 bases, with 15 bases remaining between them. Germline V CDR1 and CDR2: LGHNA, YSLEER. The CDR3 protein is CASSYTGGATEAFF. CDR3 DNA sequence: TGCGCCAGCAGCTATACGGGGGGCGCTACTGAAGCTTTCTTT.

This clonotype came up a few times. The chain is built from TRBV5-1 and TRBJ2-4; D is unresolved. Trimming removed 2 bases at V and 8 bases at J, with 23 bases between. CDR1 is SGHRS and CDR2 is YFSETQ in the germline V gene. The CDR3 totals 17 residues. The CDR3 loop is CASSFNPDTSLWDIQYF. In nucleotides, the CDR3 is TGCGCCAGCAGCTTCAACCCCGACACCTCCCTCTGGGACATTCAGTACTTC.

This clonotype was seen more than once but under ten times. The chain is built from TRBV4-3 and TRBJ1-2, with D perhaps TRBD1 (6 bases). V was clipped by 1 base and J by 6 bases, with 12 bases between them. The CDR3 spans 14 residues. CDR1 is LGHNA, CDR2 YSLEER, per germline. The CDR3 DNA reads as TGCGCCAGCAGCCAAGTGTCCAGGGGCGATGGCTACACCTTC. Translated, it gives CASSQVSRGDGYTF.

This clonotype came up a few times. The gene calls are TRBV10-2 and TRBJ2-1; tentative D call: TRBD1 (5 bases). CDR1 is WSHSY and CDR2 is SAAADI in the germline V gene. V lost 10 bases to trimming and J lost 9 bases, with 13 bases between them. This CDR3 comprises 11 residues. CDR3 region: CATQGLREQFF. For the CDR3, the DNA is TGCGCCACCCAGGGTCTACGTGAGCAGTTCTTC.

The sample holds a few counts of this clonotype. The J gene is TRBJ2-1, the V gene TRBV7-2, with D possibly matching TRBD2 (5 bases). The CDR3 spans 15 residues. The ends were cut back, 5 bases at V and 4 bases at J, with 15 bases in the middle. Germline CDR1 reads SGHTA; CDR2 reads FQGNSA. CDR3 in amino acids: CASSLRAGNYNEQFF. The CDR3 DNA is TGTGCCAGCAGCCTTCGGGCGGGTAATTACAATGAGCAGTTCTTC.

This clonotype was counted ten times or more. V and J are TRBV7-2 and TRBJ2-7, with 8 bases that match TRBD1. The CDR3 spans 15 residues. Germline loops: CDR1 SGHTA, CDR2 FQGNSA. V lost 4 bases and J lost 6; bases outside the gene matches: 11. The CDR3 coding sequence is TGTGCCAGCAGCTCCGGACAGGGCCCTCTTGGCGAGCAGTACTTC. Its protein is CASSSGQGPLGEQYF.

This chain connects TRBV20-1 to TRBJ2-1; TRBD1 might be the D (7 bases). The germline CDR1 and CDR2 sequences are DFQATT and SNEGSKA (reference sequence). V was clipped by 1 base and J by 15 bases, with 16 bases between them. CDR3 length: 12 residues. In DNA, the CDR3 is TGCAGTGCTAGAGGTGCCAGGGGGAGGCTGTTCTTC. Translated: CSARGARGRLFF.

This sequence joins TRBV7-8 and TRBJ2-4, with D perhaps TRBD1 (6 bases). Germline CDR1 and CDR2: SGHVS and FQNEAQ. The CDR3 is 15 amino acids. Trimming pared 7 bases from V and 9 bases from J, leaving 22 bases between. The CDR3 nucleotides are TGTGCCAGCACCGGGACATCCGGTCTCAGAGCCATTCAGTACTTC. It codes for CASTGTSGLRAIQYF.

This chain uses TRBV29-1 with TRBJ2-7; 10 bases map to TRBD2. The V gene's germline CDR1 is SQVTM and CDR2 ANQGSEA. The CDR3 extends over 13 amino acids. Unmatched junction bases numbered 8, after V lost 6 bases and J lost 6 bases. CDR3 sequence (DNA): TGCAGCGTGGGGACTAGCGCGCCTCTCGAGCAGTACTTC. Translation: CSVGTSAPLEQYF.

The rearrangement joins TRBV18 to TRBJ2-1; unclear D gene. The ends were cut back, 0 bases at V and 8 bases at J, with 8 bases in the middle. CDR3 length: 13 amino acids. Germline lookup yields CDR1 KGHSH and CDR2 LQKENI. The CDR3 bases are TGTGCCAGCTCACCACCTACTGTCCATGAGCAGTTCTTC. As protein: CASSPPTVHEQFF.

Only a few counts were recorded for this clonotype. This rearrangement joins TRBV7-2 to TRBJ2-7; D remains unclear. This CDR3 is built from 14 residues. Trimming left V 0 bases short and J 5 bases short, with 11 bases between. Germline loops: CDR1 SGHTA, CDR2 FQGNSA. CDR3 nucleotide sequence: TGTGCCAGCAGCTTAGCGGAAGGGATCAACGAGCAGTACTTC. Amino acid sequence: CASSLAEGINEQYF. Full variable domain (missing parts from reference TRBV7-2 and TRBJ2-7): GAGVSQSPSNKVTEKGKDVELRCDPISGHTALYWYRQSLGQGLEFLIYFQGNSAPDKSGLPSDRFSAERTGGSVSTLTIQRTQQEDSAVYLCASSLAEGINEQYFGPGTRLTVT.

The rearrangement uses TRBV18 and TRBJ2-2; 7 bases are shared with TRBD2. This CDR3 comprises 16 residues. V shed 6 bases, J shed 3 bases, and the junction held 10 bases outside the gene matches. The germline CDR1 and CDR2 sequences are KGHSH and LQKENI. As DNA, the CDR3 is TGTGCCAGCTCCCCCAGGCTAGCGGCGGACACCGGGGAGCTGTTTTTT. It is translated as CASSPRLAADTGELFF. Combining the CDR3 with reference TRBV18 and TRBJ2-2 gives the whole variable domain NAGVMQNPRHLVRRRGQEARLRCSPMKGHSHVYWYRQLPEEGLKFMVYLQKENIIDESGMPKERFSAEFPKEGPSILRIQQVVRGDSAAYFCASSPRLAADTGELFFGEGSRLTVL.

The table lists this clonotype with a few counts. This sequence joins TRBV13 and TRBJ2-3, with 7 positions matching TRBD2. The CDR3 has 15 residues. V lost 0 bases, J lost 2 bases, and 2 bases stayed unmatched. The germline CDR1 and CDR2 sequences are PRHDT and FYEKMQ (reference sequence). As DNA, the CDR3 is TGTGCCAGCAGCTTAGGACTAGCGATCACAGATACGCAGTATTTT. The encoded protein is CASSLGLAITDTQYF.

The chain has TRBV9 and TRBJ1-1, with D maybe TRBD1 (6 bases). Trimming took 0 bases from V and 14 from J, leaving 14 bases between them. Germline loops: CDR1 SGDLS, CDR2 YYNGEE. This CDR3 is 12 amino acids long. This chain's CDR3 is CASSVEGGDRFF. The CDR3 nucleotides read TGTGCCAGCAGCGTAGAGGGGGGGGATAGGTTCTTT.

This clonotype has more than one count but fewer than ten. The chain recombines TRBV5-6 with TRBJ1-2; D ambiguous. Germline V CDR1 and CDR2: SGHDT, YYEEEE. Deletions cut 2 bases from V and 2 bases from J, with 16 bases between. This CDR3 comprises 16 residues. CDR3 DNA: TGTGCCAGCAGCTTTCGGAGTCAGGCAGCAAACTATGGCTACACCTTC. It specifies CASSFRSQAANYGYTF.

V usage is TRBV20-1 and J usage is TRBJ2-3, with 10 bases matching TRBD2. Looked up from germline, CDR1 is DFQATT and CDR2 is SNEGSKA (reference sequence). V trimming: 0 bases; J trimming: 4 bases; junction bases outside the gene matches: 10. This CDR3 has 17 amino acids. CDR3 amino acids: CSARDRGSGRQADTQYF. The CDR3 region has the DNA TGCAGTGCTAGAGATAGGGGTAGCGGGAGGCAGGCAGATACGCAGTATTTT.

The chain joins TRBV20-1 to TRBJ1-6; D gene uncertain. Trimming cost V 2 bases and J 7 bases, with 9 bases left between them. Germline CDR1 is DFQATT and CDR2 is SNEGSKA (reference sequence). The length of the CDR3 is 13 residues. CDR3 DNA: TGCAGTGCTAGAACCATGCTCAATTCACCCCTCCACTTT. Translated: CSARTMLNSPLHF.

The V and J genes are TRBV24-1 and TRBJ2-7; 8 bases align to TRBD2. Germline CDR1 reads KGHDR; CDR2 reads SFDVKD. J lost 4 bases, V lost 4 bases, and 5 bases had no gene match. The CDR3 has 14 residues. The CDR3 coding sequence is TGTGCCACCAGTGACCGGGGGGGCGCTTACGAGCAGTACTTC. It is translated as CATSDRGGAYEQYF.

In DNA form, the CDR3 reads TGCAGTGCTAGTCCTGTGACTAGCACAGATACGCAGTATTTT. The encoded protein is CSASPVTSTDTQYF. The chain is built from TRBV20-1 and TRBJ2-3; D not certain. The CDR3 totals 14 residues. Germline CDR1 and CDR2: DFQATT and SNEGSKA (reference sequence). V was pared by 3 bases and J by 0 bases, with 10 bases between.

This clonotype occurred a few times. This sequence joins TRBV15 and TRBJ2-3; 7 bases line up with TRBD2. The CDR3 is 16 amino acids. The ends lost 5 bases at V and 3 bases at J; junction bases unmatched: 11. The V gene's germline CDR1 is LNHNV and CDR2 YYDKDF (reference sequence). The CDR3 protein is CATSGGGSSGTDTQYF. CDR3 nucleotide sequence: TGTGCCACCAGCGGGGGAGGGTCCTCGGGTACAGATACGCAGTATTTT.

The rearrangement joins TRBV7-2 to TRBJ2-3; D is perhaps TRBD1 (6 bases). The CDR3 spans 14 residues. The V and J ends lost 2 bases and 5 bases respectively, with 11 bases between them. CDR1 is SGHTA, CDR2 FQGNSA, per germline. The CDR3 spells CASSLISRGDTQYF. As DNA, the CDR3 is TGTGCCAGCAGCTTAATTTCCAGGGGAGATACGCAGTATTTT.

This chain uses TRBV12-3 or TRBV12-4 with TRBJ2-7; 8 bases map to TRBD1. V shed 5 bases, J shed 11 bases, and the junction held 17 bases outside the gene matches. This CDR3 has 15 residues. CDR3: CASSPQPPGQGRKYF. The CDR3 bases are TGTGCCAGCAGTCCTCAACCACCCGGACAGGGCCGCAAGTACTTC.

The chain recombines TRBV23-1 with TRBJ2-5; possibly TRBD1 for D (6 bases). TRBV23-1 is placed among ORFs of uncertain function. V lost 6 bases and J lost 4, with 12 bases in between. The CDR3 runs 13 residues. For the CDR3, the DNA is TGCGCCAGCAGAAAGGGGGAGTTAGAGACCCAGTACTTC. Residues: CASRKGELETQYF.

V is TRBV7-8 and J is TRBJ2-1; TRBD2 aligns across 14 bases. J gave up 10 bases and V 7 bases, and 12 bases lay outside the gene matches. The CDR3 is 16 residues long. Per the germline V gene, CDR1 is SGHVS and CDR2 is FQNEAQ. CDR3 DNA: TGTGCCAGCACCCTAGGGGGACTAGCGGGAGTGGGAGAGCAGTTCTTC. Translated: CASTLGGLAGVGEQFF.

V is TRBV19 and J is TRBJ2-1, with a possible D match to TRBD2 (5 bases). CDR1 and CDR2 from the germline V gene are LNHDA and SQIVND (reference sequence). Trimming shortened V by 1 base and J by 6 bases, and 10 bases separated the two germline ends. The length of the CDR3 is 14 residues. CDR3 sequence: CASSIVLGPNEQFF. The CDR3, as DNA: TGTGCCAGTAGTATAGTACTAGGACCCAATGAGCAGTTCTTC. Looking up the rest from reference TRBV19 and TRBJ2-1 gives the full variable domain: DGGITQSPKYLFRKEGQNVTLSCEQNLNHDAMYWYRQDPGQGLRLIYYSQIVNDFQKGDIAEGYSVSREKKESFPLTVTSAQKNPTAFYLCASSIVLGPNEQFFGPGTRLTVL.

V usage is TRBV7-8 and J usage is TRBJ2-7, with TRBD2 identical over 7 bases. This CDR3 has 16 amino acids. Germline V gives CDR1 SGHVS, CDR2 FQNEAQ. J lost 3 bases, V lost 1 base, and 9 bases had no gene match. The CDR3 nucleotides are TGTGCCAGCAGCTTAGGTCCGGGACGGGGGGACTACGAGCAGTACTTC. As protein: CASSLGPGRGDYEQYF.